Presented here are 26 T cell receptor beta chains from one specimen sequenced in a study of blood T cell repertoires in COVID-19. Clones were read by immunoSEQ multiplex PCR, and TCRdb kept only the in-frame ones, dropping some. This table holds over 150,000 clones, 85% to 95% found once. The specimen was peripheral blood. The receptors were gathered from a man over 45 with acute or convalescent COVID-19.

The CDR3 DNA reads TGTGCCAGCTCACCAGTTTTAGCTTCGGCAGATACGCAGTATTTT. As protein: CASSPVLASADTQYF. J is TRBJ2-3 and V is TRBV18; D unresolved. Germline assignment: CDR1 KGHSH and CDR2 LQKENI. V was trimmed by 2 bases and J by 4 bases, leaving 13 bases between them. CDR3 length: 15 residues. Variable domain in full (rest from reference TRBV18 and TRBJ2-3): NAGVMQNPRHLVRRRGQEARLRCSPMKGHSHVYWYRQLPEEGLKFMVYLQKENIIDESGMPKERFSAEFPKEGPSILRIQQVVRGDSAAYFCASSPVLASADTQYFGPGTRLTVL.

The rearrangement links TRBV5-1 to TRBJ1-1; no definite D call. Trimming removed 4 bases at V and 3 bases at J, with 19 bases between. The CDR3 totals 16 residues. Germline CDR1 is SGHRS and CDR2 is YFSETQ. The CDR3 reads CASSPGRVYQDTEAFF. Here the CDR3 DNA reads TGCGCCAGCAGCCCCGGGAGGGTCTACCAGGACACTGAAGCTTTCTTT. The entire variable domain, with the rest obtained from reference TRBV5-1 and TRBJ1-1, is as follows: KAGVTQTPRYLIKTRGQQVTLSCSPISGHRSVSWYQQTPGQGLQFLFEYFSETQRNKGNFPGRFSGRQFSNSRSEMNVSTLELGDSALYLCASSPGRVYQDTEAFFGQGTRLTVV.

The genes are TRBV29-1 and TRBJ1-5; TRBD1 agrees at 11 bases. Trimming removed 4 bases from V and 6 bases from J; junction bases left unmatched: 5. This CDR3 is 14 amino acids long. The V gene's germline CDR1 is SQVTM and CDR2 ANQGSEA. The CDR3 DNA reads TGCAGCGTTGCCGGACAGGGGGCCGGTCAGCCCCAGCATTTT. Protein sequence: CSVAGQGAGQPQHF.

CDR3 region: CASSLGQGIRSYGYTF. The CDR3 nucleotides read TGTGCCAGTAGTTTGGGACAGGGGATCAGAAGCTATGGCTACACCTTC. The chain has TRBV19 and TRBJ1-2; 10 bases map to TRBD1. After removal of 5 bases from V and 4 bases from J, the junction contained 10 bases not matched to a gene. This CDR3 region has 16 residues. The germline V gene encodes CDR1 LNHDA and CDR2 SQIVND (reference sequence).

This sequence joins TRBV30 and TRBJ2-6; a weak D match, TRBD1 (6 bases). The CDR3 is made up of 15 amino acids. V lost 3 bases and J lost 3, with 12 bases in between. Germline-derived CDR1 and CDR2 are GTSNPN and SVGIG (reference sequence). This CDR3 reads CAWSIGGYGANVLTF. In DNA, the CDR3 is TGTGCCTGGAGCATTGGGGGCTATGGGGCCAACGTCCTGACTTTC.

V and J are TRBV30 and TRBJ1-4; 8 nucleotides agree with TRBD1. Germline trimming cut 7 bases from V and 8 bases from J; bases unmatched to any gene: 9. The CDR3 length is 13 residues. The V gene's germline CDR1 is GTSNPN and CDR2 SVGIG (reference sequence). This CDR3 reads CALRTGKSEKLFF. In DNA form, the CDR3 reads TGTGCCTTGAGGACAGGGAAATCGGAAAAACTGTTTTTT.

The CDR3 loop is CASSPKPTGGFGYTF. For the CDR3, the DNA is TGTGCCAGCAGCCCAAAACCCACAGGGGGCTTTGGCTACACCTTC. This chain connects TRBV9 to TRBJ1-2; 9 bases line up with TRBD1. Trimming took 4 bases from V and 7 from J; bases not matched to a gene: 11. This CDR3 has 15 residues. CDR1 is SGDLS, CDR2 YYNGEE, per germline.

The V and J genes are TRBV5-1 and TRBJ1-6; 7 nucleotides line up with TRBD1. Germline-derived CDR1 and CDR2 are SGHRS and YFSETQ. J was trimmed by 4 bases and V by 4 bases; bases with no gene match: 8. The CDR3 contains 16 residues. CDR3 region: CASSPGDSSYNSPLHF. In DNA, the CDR3 is TGCGCCAGCAGCCCCGGGGACAGCTCGTATAATTCACCCCTCCACTTT.

The chain combines TRBV6-5 with TRBJ2-1, with 7 nucleotides matching TRBD1. The CDR3 is made up of 14 amino acids. V was pared by 2 bases and J by 10 bases, with 8 bases of the junction left unmatched. The germline V gene has CDR1 MNHEY and CDR2 SVGAGI. The CDR3: CASSYNRDSHEQFF. CDR3 in DNA: TGTGCCAGCAGTTACAACCGGGACAGCCACGAGCAGTTCTTC.

The chain has TRBV18 and TRBJ1-1; 8 bases fit TRBD1. V was clipped by 1 base and J by 1 base; unmatched bases: 11. The CDR3 is 18 amino acids. Per the germline V gene, CDR1 is KGHSH and CDR2 is LQKENI. This chain's CDR3 is CASSPQSVQGARNTEAFF. CDR3 DNA: TGTGCCAGCTCACCACAGAGTGTTCAGGGGGCTAGGAACACTGAAGCTTTCTTT.

V usage is TRBV10-3 and J usage is TRBJ1-4; 7 bases fit TRBD1. Germline trimming cut 4 bases from V and 8 bases from J; bases unmatched to any gene: 7. This CDR3 has 14 amino acids. Germline loops: CDR1 ENHRY, CDR2 SYGVKD. The DNA for the CDR3 is TGTGCCATCAGTGCATCGACAGGGTGGGAAAAACTGTTTTTT. This gives the protein CAISASTGWEKLFF.

The table lists this clone with a few counts. The chain couples TRBV6-5 to TRBJ1-1; 7 bases map to TRBD1. This CDR3 comprises 13 residues. Germline CDR1 MNHEY, CDR2 SVGAGI. The J segment lost 5 bases and the V segment lost 6 bases, leaving 6 bases of the junction unmatched. In nucleotides, the CDR3 is TGTGCCAGCAGACGTAGGGGGCTTACTGAAGCTTTCTTT. This translates into CASRRRGLTEAFF.

This chain links TRBV6-5 with TRBJ2-1, with 9 positions matching TRBD1. Germline values: CDR1 MNHEY, CDR2 SVGAGI. The junction had 5 bases not matched to a gene; V was cut back by 4 bases and J by 7 bases. This CDR3 has 14 amino acids. CDR3 nucleotides: TGTGCCAGCAGTTTTCTACAGGGGGCAAATGAGCAGTTCTTC. Translated: CASSFLQGANEQFF.

The rearrangement joins TRBV5-6 to TRBJ1-6, with TRBD1 matching over 7 bases. The CDR3 loop spans 15 amino acids. Looked up from germline, CDR1 is SGHDT and CDR2 is YYEEEE. V shed 3 bases, J shed 10 bases, and the junction held 10 bases outside the gene matches. DNA of the CDR3: TGTGCCAGCAGCTCCCTGACAGGGATTGCATCACCCCTCCACTTT. Translated, it gives CASSSLTGIASPLHF.

This clone was picked up a small number of times. CDR3 amino acids: CSGIDRGGSYNSPLHF. Written as DNA, the CDR3 is TGCAGCGGGATTGACAGGGGTGGCTCCTATAATTCACCCCTCCACTTT. The chain joins TRBV29-1 to TRBJ1-6; TRBD1 matches at 8 bases. The germline V gene has CDR1 SQVTM and CDR2 ANQGSEA. The CDR3 spans 16 residues. Trimming took 7 bases from V and 0 from J; bases not matched to a gene: 8.

The rearrangement uses TRBV7-2 and TRBJ1-2, with 9 bases that match TRBD1. This CDR3 has 15 amino acids. Germline loops: CDR1 SGHTA, CDR2 FQGNSA. V shed 5 bases and J 8 bases; nucleotides not matched to a gene: 12. CDR3 sequence reads: CASSTPTGGDEGYTF. The CDR3 DNA sequence: TGTGCCAGCAGCACCCCGACAGGGGGGGATGAGGGCTACACCTTC.

This CDR3 reads CASIPGGDFPTDTQYF. The CDR3 DNA reads TGTGCCAGCATCCCGGGGGGGGACTTCCCCACAGATACGCAGTATTTT. This sequence joins TRBV12-1 and TRBJ2-3; the D call of TRBD2 is as the table states it, not checked on the DNA. TRBV12-1 constitutes a pseudogene. This CDR3 has 16 amino acids.

V usage is TRBV9 and J usage is TRBJ2-1, with TRBD2 as a possible D gene (7 bases). This CDR3 region has 15 residues. V lost 0 bases, J lost 8 bases, and 15 bases lay in between. Germline-derived CDR1 and CDR2 are SGDLS and YYNGEE. CDR3 loop: CASSVARGPTHEQFF. CDR3 nucleotides: TGTGCCAGCAGCGTAGCGCGGGGGCCCACTCATGAGCAGTTCTTC.

The chain links TRBV2 to TRBJ1-2; 7 nucleotides line up with TRBD1. Germline CDR1 is SNHLY and CDR2 is FYNNEI. The CDR3 extends over 14 amino acids. The junction had 8 bases not matched to a gene; V was cut back by 5 bases and J by 5 bases. The CDR3 nucleotides read TGTGCCAGCAGTCGGGACAGTGTTACATATGGCTACACCTTC. Protein sequence: CASSRDSVTYGYTF.

This chain links TRBV27 with TRBJ2-7; 8 bases map to TRBD2. The CDR3 has 14 amino acids. V shed 6 bases, J shed 6 bases, and the junction held 10 bases outside the gene matches. In germline, CDR1 is MNHEY, CDR2 SMNVEV (reference sequence). The CDR3: CASRLSGSDPEQYF. In nucleotides, the CDR3 is TGTGCCAGCAGGCTAAGCGGGAGTGATCCCGAGCAGTACTTC.

Comments on this clone: This CDR3 is also generated by other DNA sequences in the sample. V gene TRBV27 combines with J gene TRBJ2-7, with 9 bases aligning to TRBD2. Germline-derived CDR1 and CDR2 are MNHEY and SMNVEV (reference sequence). This CDR3 has 15 residues. With V trimmed by 8 bases and J by 7 bases, 15 bases remained unmatched. The CDR3 protein is CASQVGASGTYEQYF. The CDR3 nucleotides read TGTGCCAGCCAAGTTGGGGCTAGCGGGACTTATGAGCAGTACTTC.

V and J are TRBV2 and TRBJ2-3; the D gene is possibly TRBD2 (6 bases). Per germline, CDR1 SNHLY and CDR2 FYNNEI. V was clipped by 7 bases and J by 2 bases, with 13 bases between them. The CDR3 loop spans 14 amino acids. In DNA form, the CDR3 reads TGTGCCAGCATGTTGGAGGGGAACACAGATACGCAGTATTTT. It specifies CASMLEGNTDTQYF.

This chain connects TRBV29-1 to TRBJ2-5; D is perhaps TRBD1 (6 bases). The V end lost 3 bases, the J end lost 5 bases, and 10 bases lay between the germline ends. The CDR3 totals 12 residues. Germline CDR1 and CDR2: SQVTM and ANQGSEA. CDR3 sequence (DNA): TGCAGCGTTGATGCAGGGGTTGAGACCCAGTACTTC. It specifies CSVDAGVETQYF.

The rearrangement joins TRBV1 to TRBJ1-4; the D segment call TRBD1 is taken from the table without a DNA check. TRBV1 is shown as a pseudogene. The CDR3 totals 16 residues. In DNA form, the CDR3 reads TGCACCAGCAGCAGTCGGGTTCAGGGGACTAATGAAAAACTGTTTTTT. Amino acid sequence: CTSSSRVQGTNEKLFF.

This rearrangement joins TRBV19 to TRBJ1-2; 10 nucleotides match TRBD1. The germline gives CDR1 LNHDA, CDR2 SQIVND (reference sequence). The J segment lost 8 bases and the V segment lost 1 base, leaving 4 bases of the junction unmatched. The CDR3 runs to 14 residues. CDR3 DNA sequence: TGTGCCAGTAGTATAGGACAGGGGGCACGCGGCTACACCTTC. Residues: CASSIGQGARGYTF.

J is TRBJ2-2 and V is TRBV4-1, with no clear D. The germline CDR1 and CDR2 sequences are MGHRA and YSYEKL. V lost 3 bases and J 3 bases, leaving 11 bases between the germline ends. The CDR3 spans 15 residues. The CDR3 DNA reads TGCGCCAGCAGCCAGACACCATTTGACACCGGGGAGCTGTTTTTT. Its protein product is CASSQTPFDTGELFF.